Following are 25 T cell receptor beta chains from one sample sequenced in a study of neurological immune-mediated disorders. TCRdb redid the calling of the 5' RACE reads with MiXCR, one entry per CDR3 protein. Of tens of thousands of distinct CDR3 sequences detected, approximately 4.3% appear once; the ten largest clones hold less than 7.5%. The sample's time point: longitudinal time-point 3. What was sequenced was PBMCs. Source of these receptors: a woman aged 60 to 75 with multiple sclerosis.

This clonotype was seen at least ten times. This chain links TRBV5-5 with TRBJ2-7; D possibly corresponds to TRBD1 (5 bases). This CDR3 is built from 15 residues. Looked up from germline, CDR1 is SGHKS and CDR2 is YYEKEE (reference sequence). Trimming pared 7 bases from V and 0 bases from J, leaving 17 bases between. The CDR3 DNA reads TGTGCCAGCGTCTCGGACATCCTGAGCTCCTACGAGCAGTACTTC. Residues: CASVSDILSSYEQYF.

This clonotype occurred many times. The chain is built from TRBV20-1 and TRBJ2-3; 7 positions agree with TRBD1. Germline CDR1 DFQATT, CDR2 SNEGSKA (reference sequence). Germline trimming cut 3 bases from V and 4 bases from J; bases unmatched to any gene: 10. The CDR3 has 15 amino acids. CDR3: CSASGTAAGSDTQYF. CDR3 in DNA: TGCAGTGCTAGCGGGACAGCCGCCGGGTCAGATACGCAGTATTTT.

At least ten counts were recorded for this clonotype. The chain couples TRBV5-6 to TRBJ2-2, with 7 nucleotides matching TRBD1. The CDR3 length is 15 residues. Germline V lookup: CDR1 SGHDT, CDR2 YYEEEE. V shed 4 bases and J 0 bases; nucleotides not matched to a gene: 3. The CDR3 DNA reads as TGTGCCAGCAGCCGAGGACAGGCGAACACCGGGGAGCTGTTTTTT. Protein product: CASSRGQANTGELFF.

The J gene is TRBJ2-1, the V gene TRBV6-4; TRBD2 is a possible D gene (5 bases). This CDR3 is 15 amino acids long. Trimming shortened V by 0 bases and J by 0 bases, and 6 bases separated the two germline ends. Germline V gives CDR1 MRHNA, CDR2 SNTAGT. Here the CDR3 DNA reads TGTGCCAGCAGTGACTCAGGGAGCTCCTACAATGAGCAGTTCTTC. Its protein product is CASSDSGSSYNEQFF.

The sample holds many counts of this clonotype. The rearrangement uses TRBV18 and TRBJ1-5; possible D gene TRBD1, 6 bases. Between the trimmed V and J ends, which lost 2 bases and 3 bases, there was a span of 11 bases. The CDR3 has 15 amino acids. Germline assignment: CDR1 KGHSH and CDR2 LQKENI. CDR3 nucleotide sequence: TGTGCCAGCTCACCAGGAGGACAGCCCAATCAGCCCCAGCATTTT. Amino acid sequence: CASSPGGQPNQPQHF.

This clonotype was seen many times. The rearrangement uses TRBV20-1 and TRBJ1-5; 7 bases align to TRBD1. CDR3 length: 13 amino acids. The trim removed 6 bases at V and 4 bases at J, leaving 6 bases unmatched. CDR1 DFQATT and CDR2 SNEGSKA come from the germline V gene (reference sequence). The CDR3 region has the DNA TGCAGTGCGGTGACAGGGACGAATCAGCCCCAGCATTTT. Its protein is CSAVTGTNQPQHF.

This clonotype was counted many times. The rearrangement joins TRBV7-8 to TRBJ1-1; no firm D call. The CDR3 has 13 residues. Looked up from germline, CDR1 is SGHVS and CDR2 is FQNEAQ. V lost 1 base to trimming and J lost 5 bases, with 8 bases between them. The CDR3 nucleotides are TGTGCCAGCAGCTTAGAAGAGTTAACTGAAGCTTTCTTT. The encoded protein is CASSLEELTEAFF.

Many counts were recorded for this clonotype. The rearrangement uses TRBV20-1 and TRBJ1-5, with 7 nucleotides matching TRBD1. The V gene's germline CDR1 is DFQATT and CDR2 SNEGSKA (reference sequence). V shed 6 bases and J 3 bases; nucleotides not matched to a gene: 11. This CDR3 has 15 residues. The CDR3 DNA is TGCAGTGCGAAACCCCGGGGACAGCCCAATCAGCCCCAGCATTTT. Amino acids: CSAKPRGQPNQPQHF.

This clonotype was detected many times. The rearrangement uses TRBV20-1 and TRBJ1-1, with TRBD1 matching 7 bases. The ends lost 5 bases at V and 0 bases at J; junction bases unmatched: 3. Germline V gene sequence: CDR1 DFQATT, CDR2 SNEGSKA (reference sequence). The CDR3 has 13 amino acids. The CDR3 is CSAGGGLNTEAFF. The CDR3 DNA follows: TGCAGTGCTGGAGGGGGCTTGAACACTGAAGCTTTCTTT.

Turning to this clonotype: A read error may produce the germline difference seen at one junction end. CDR3 sequence reads: CASSRDPPASSLGDTQYF. CDR3 nucleotides: TGTGCCTCCAGCAGAGATCCCCCGGCTAGCTCACTTGGAGATACGCAGTATTTT. The genes are TRBV15 and TRBJ2-3, with D possibly being TRBD2 (5 bases). The CDR3 has 18 residues. Germline V lookup: CDR1 LNHNV, CDR2 YYDKDF (reference sequence).

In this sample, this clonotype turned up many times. The CDR3 nucleotides are TGTGCCAGCAGCAGAGACAGGGCCACTGAAGCTTTCTTT. Encoded protein: CASSRDRATEAFF. J is TRBJ1-1 and V is TRBV6-5, with 7 bases that match TRBD1. CDR1 and CDR2 from the germline V gene are MNHEY and SVGAGI. With 6 bases clipped from V and 4 bases from J, the junction kept 5 bases outside the gene matches. This CDR3 is 13 amino acids long.

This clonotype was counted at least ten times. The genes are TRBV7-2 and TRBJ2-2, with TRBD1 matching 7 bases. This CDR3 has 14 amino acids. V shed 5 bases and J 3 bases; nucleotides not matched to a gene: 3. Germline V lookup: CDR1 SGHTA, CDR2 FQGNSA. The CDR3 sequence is CASSKQGYTGELFF. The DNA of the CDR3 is TGTGCCAGCAGCAAACAGGGGTACACCGGGGAGCTGTTTTTT.

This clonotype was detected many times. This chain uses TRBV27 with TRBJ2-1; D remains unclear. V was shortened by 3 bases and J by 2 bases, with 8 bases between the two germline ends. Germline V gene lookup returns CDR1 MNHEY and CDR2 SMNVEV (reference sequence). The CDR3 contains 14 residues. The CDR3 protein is CASSFLSTYNEQFF. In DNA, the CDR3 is TGTGCCAGCAGTTTTTTGAGTACCTACAATGAGCAGTTCTTC.

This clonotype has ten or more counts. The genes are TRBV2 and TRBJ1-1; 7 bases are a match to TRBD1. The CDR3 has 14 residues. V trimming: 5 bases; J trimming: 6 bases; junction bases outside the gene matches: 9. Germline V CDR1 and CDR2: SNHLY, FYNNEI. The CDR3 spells CASSQGVGRSEAFF. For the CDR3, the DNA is TGTGCCAGCAGTCAGGGGGTAGGAAGGTCTGAAGCTTTCTTT.

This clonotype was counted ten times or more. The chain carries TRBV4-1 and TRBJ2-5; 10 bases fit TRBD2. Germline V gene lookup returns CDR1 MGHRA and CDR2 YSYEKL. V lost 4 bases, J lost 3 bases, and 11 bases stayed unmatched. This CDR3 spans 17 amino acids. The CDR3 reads CASSPPSGGSSKETQYF. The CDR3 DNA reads TGCGCCAGCAGCCCCCCTAGCGGGGGTTCGAGTAAAGAGACCCAGTACTTC.

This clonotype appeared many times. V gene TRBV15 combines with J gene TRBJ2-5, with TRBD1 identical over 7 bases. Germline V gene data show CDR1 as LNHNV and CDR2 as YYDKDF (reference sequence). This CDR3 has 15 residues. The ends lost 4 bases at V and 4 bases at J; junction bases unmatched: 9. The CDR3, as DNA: TGTGCCACCAGCACCGACAGGGTCATCGGAGAGACCCAGTACTTC. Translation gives CATSTDRVIGETQYF.

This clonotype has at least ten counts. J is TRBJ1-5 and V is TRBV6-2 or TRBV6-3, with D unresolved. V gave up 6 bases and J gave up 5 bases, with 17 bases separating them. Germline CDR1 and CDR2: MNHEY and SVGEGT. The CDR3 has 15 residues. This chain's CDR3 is CASSSAAEGHQPQHF. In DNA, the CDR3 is TGTGCCAGCAGCTCCGCCGCCGAAGGGCATCAGCCCCAGCATTTT.

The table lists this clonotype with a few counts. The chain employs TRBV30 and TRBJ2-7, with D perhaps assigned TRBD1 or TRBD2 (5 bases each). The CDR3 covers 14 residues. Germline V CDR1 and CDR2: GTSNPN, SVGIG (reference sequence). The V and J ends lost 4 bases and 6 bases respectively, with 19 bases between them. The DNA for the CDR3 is TGTGCCTGGAAGTGGGGGACCAACCCGCTCGAGCAGTACTTC. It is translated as CAWKWGTNPLEQYF.

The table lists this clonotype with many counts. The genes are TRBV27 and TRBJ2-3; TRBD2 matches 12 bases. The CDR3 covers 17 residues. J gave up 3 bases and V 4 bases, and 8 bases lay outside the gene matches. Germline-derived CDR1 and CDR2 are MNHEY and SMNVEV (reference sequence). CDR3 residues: CASSSVGLAGFTDTQYF. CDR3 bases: TGTGCCAGCAGTTCCGTCGGACTAGCGGGGTTTACAGATACGCAGTATTTT.

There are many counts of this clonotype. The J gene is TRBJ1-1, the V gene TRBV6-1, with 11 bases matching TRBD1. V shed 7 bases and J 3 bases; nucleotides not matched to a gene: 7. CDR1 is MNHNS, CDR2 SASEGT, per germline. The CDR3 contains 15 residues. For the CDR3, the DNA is TGTGCCAGCATGGGACAGGGGGGCTTACACACTGAAGCTTTCTTT. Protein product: CASMGQGGLHTEAFF.

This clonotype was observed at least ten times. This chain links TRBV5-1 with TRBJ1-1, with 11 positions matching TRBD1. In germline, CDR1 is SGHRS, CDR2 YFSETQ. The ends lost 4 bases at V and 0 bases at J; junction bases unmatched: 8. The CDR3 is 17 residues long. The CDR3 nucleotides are TGCGCCAGCAGCCTAAGGACAGGGGGCAAGCTGAACACTGAAGCTTTCTTT. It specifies CASSLRTGGKLNTEAFF.

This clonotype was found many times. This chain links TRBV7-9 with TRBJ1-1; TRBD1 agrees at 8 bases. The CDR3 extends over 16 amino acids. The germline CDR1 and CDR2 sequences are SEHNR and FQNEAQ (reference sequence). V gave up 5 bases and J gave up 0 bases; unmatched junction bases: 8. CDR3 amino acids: CASSTAGGLLNTEAFF. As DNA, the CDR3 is TGTGCCAGCAGCACAGCAGGGGGCCTACTGAACACTGAAGCTTTCTTT.

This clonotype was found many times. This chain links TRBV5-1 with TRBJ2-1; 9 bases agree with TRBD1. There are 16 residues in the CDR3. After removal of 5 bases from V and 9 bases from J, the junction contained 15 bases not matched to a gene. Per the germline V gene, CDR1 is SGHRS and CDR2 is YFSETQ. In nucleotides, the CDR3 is TGCGCCAGCAGTCCTTCACCGGGACAGGGTAACACTGAGCAGTTCTTC. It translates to CASSPSPGQGNTEQFF.

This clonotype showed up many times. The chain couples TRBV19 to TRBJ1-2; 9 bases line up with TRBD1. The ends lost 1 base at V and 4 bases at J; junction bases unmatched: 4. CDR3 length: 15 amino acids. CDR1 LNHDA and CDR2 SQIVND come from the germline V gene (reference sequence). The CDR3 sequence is CASSIARTGAYGYTF. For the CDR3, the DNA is TGTGCCAGTAGTATAGCCCGGACAGGGGCCTATGGCTACACCTTC.

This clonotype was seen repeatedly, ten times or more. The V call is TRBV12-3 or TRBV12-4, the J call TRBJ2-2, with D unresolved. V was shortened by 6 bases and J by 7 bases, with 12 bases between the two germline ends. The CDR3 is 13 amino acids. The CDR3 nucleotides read TGTGCCAGCAGGGCTGACCCGGACGGGGAGCTGTTTTTT. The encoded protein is CASRADPDGELFF.